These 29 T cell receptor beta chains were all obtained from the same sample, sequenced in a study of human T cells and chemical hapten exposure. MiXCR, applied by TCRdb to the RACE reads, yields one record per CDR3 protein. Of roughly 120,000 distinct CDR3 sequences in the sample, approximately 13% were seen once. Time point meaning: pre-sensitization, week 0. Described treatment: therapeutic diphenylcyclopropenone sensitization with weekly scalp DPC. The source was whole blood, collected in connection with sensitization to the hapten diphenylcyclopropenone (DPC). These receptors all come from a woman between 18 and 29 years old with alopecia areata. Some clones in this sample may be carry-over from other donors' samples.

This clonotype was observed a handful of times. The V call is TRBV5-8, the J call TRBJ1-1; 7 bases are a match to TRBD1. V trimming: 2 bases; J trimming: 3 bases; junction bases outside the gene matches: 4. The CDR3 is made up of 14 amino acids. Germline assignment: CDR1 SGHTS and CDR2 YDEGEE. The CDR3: CASSFQTGYTEAFF. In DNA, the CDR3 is TGTGCCAGCAGCTTTCAGACAGGGTACACTGAAGCTTTCTTT.

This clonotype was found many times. The chain's CDR3 is CASSLRSGGLNTEAFF. The CDR3 DNA sequence: TGTGCCAGCAGCTTAAGGTCAGGGGGCCTGAACACTGAAGCTTTCTTT. The chain uses TRBV7-9 and TRBJ1-1; TRBD1 agrees at 8 bases. V lost 2 bases to trimming and J lost 0 bases; unmatched junction nucleotides: 5. Germline CDR1 and CDR2: SEHNR and FQNEAQ (reference sequence). The CDR3 is 16 residues long.

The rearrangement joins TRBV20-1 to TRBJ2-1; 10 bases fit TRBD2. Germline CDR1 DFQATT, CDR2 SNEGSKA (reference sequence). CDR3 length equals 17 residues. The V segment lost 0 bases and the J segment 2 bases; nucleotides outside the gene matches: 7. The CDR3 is CSARDPERGGPYNEQFF. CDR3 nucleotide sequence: TGCAGTGCTAGAGATCCGGAGCGGGGGGGCCCCTACAATGAGCAGTTCTTC.

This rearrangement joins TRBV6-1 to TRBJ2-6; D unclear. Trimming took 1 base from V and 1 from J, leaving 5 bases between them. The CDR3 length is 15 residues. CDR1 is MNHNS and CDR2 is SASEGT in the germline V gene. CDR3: CASSEGGSGANVLTF. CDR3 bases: TGTGCCAGCAGTGAAGGGGGATCTGGGGCCAACGTCCTGACTTTC.

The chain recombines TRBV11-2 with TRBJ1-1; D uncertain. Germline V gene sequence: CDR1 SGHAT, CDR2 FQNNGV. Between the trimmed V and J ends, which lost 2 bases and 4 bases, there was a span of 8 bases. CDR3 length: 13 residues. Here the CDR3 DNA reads TGTGCCAGCAGCTTACGGAGTAGCACTGAAGCTTTCTTT. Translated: CASSLRSSTEAFF.

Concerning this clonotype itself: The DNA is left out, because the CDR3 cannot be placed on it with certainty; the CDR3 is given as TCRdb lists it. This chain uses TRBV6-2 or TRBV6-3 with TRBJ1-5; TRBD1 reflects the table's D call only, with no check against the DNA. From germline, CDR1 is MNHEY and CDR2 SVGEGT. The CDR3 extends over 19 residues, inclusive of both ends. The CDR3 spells CASSSSGHQLTYSNQPQHF.

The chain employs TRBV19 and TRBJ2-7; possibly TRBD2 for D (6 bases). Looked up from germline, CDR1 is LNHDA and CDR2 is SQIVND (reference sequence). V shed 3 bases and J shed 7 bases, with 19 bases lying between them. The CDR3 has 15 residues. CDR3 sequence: CASSITGTGPREQYF. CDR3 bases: TGTGCCAGTAGTATTACCGGGACTGGGCCAAGGGAGCAGTACTTC.

The CDR3 here is CAISESGTGPYEQYF. The CDR3 DNA reads TGTGCCATCAGTGAATCCGGGACAGGGCCCTACGAGCAGTACTTC. The chain has TRBV10-3 and TRBJ2-7; 9 bases align to TRBD1. The CDR3 length is 15 residues. Germline CDR1 is ENHRY and CDR2 is SYGVKD. V lost 3 bases and J lost 2; bases outside the gene matches: 5.

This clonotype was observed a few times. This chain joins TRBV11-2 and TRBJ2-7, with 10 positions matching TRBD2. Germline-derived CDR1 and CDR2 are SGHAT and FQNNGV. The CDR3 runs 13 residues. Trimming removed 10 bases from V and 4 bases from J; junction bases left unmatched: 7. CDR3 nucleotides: TGTGCCACCGAGCGGGGGGGACTATACGAGCAGTACTTC. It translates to CATERGGLYEQYF.

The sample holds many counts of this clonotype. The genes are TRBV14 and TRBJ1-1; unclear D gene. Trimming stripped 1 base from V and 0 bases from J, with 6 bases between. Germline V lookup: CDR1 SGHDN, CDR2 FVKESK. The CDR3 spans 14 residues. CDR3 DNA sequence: TGTGCCAGCAGCCAAGTTGCAATGAACACTGAAGCTTTCTTT. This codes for CASSQVAMNTEAFF. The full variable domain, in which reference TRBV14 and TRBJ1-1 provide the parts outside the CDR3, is EAGVTQFPSHSVIEKGQTVTLRCDPISGHDNLYWYRRVMGKEIKFLLHFVKESKQDESGMPNNRFLAERTGGTYSTLKVQPAELEDSGVYFCASSQVAMNTEAFFGQGTRLTVV.

CDR3 sequence: CASSRDRLTGELFF. In DNA, the CDR3 is TGTGCCAGTTCCCGGGACCGGCTCACCGGGGAGCTGTTTTTT. The rearrangement links TRBV12-3 or TRBV12-4 to TRBJ2-2, with D possibly being TRBD1 or TRBD2 (5 bases each). Trimming took 9 bases from V and 4 from J, leaving 15 bases between them. CDR3 length: 14 residues.

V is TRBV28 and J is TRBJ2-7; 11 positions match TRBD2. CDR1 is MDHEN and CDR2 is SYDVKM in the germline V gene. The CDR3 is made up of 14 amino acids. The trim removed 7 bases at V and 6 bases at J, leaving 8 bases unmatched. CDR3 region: CASTLGLAGGEQYF. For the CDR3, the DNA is TGTGCCAGCACCCTCGGGCTAGCGGGGGGCGAGCAGTACTTC.

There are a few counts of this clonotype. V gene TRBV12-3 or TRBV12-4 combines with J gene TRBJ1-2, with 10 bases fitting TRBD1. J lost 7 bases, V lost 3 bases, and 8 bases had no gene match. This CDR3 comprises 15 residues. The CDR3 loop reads CASSFTTGGEGGYTF. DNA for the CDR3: TGTGCCAGCAGTTTCACGACAGGGGGCGAAGGTGGCTACACCTTC.

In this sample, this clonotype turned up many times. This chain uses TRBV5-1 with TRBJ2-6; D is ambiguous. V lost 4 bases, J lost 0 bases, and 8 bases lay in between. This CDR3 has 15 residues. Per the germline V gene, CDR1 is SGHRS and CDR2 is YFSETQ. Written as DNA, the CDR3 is TGCGCCAGCAGCCCGGCGAGCTCTGGGGCCAACGTCCTGACTTTC. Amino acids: CASSPASSGANVLTF.

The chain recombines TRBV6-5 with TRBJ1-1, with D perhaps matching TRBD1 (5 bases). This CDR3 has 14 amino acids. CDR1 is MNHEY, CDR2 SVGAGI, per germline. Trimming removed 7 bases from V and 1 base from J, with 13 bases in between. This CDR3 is CASKTYGGNTEAFF. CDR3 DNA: TGTGCCAGCAAAACGTATGGGGGGAACACTGAAGCTTTCTTT.

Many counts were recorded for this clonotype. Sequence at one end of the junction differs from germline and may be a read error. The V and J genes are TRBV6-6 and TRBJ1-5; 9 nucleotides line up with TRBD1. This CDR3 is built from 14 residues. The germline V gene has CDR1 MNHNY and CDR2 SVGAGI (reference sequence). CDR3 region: CASSITGGKQPQHF. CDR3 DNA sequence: TGTGCCAGCAGTATAACAGGGGGCAAACAGCCCCAGCATTTT.

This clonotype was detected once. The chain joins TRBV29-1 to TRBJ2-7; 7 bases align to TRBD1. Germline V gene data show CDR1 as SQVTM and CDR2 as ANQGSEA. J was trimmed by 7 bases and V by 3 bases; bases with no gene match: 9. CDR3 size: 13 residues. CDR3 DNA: TGCAGCGTTGAGTCAGGGGGTTCGTGGGAGCAGTACTTC. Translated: CSVESGGSWEQYF.

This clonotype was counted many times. In nucleotides, the CDR3 is TGCGCCAGCAGCTTGGGTGTCGGTTCACCCCTCCACTTT. Amino acid sequence: CASSLGVGSPLHF. V is TRBV5-1 and J is TRBJ1-6; no firm D call. Trimming shortened V by 0 bases and J by 9 bases, and 7 bases separated the two germline ends. The CDR3 has 13 amino acids. Germline-derived CDR1 and CDR2 are SGHRS and YFSETQ. Full variable domain (rest looked up from reference TRBV5-1 and TRBJ1-6): KAGVTQTPRYLIKTRGQQVTLSCSPISGHRSVSWYQQTPGQGLQFLFEYFSETQRNKGNFPGRFSGRQFSNSRSEMNVSTLELGDSALYLCASSLGVGSPLHFGNGTRLTVT.

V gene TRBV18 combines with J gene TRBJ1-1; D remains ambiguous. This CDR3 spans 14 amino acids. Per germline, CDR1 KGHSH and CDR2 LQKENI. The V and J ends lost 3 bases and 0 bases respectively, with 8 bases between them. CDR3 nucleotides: TGTGCCAGCTCACCCCCTACCCTGAACACTGAAGCTTTCTTT. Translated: CASSPPTLNTEAFF.

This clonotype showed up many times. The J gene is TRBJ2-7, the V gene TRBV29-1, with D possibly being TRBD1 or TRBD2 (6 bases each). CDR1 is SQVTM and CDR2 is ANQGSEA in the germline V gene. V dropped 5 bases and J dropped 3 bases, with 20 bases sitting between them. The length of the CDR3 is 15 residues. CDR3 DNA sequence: TGCAGCGTTACAGGTTGGGGGGACACAAACTACGAGCAGTACTTC. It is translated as CSVTGWGDTNYEQYF.

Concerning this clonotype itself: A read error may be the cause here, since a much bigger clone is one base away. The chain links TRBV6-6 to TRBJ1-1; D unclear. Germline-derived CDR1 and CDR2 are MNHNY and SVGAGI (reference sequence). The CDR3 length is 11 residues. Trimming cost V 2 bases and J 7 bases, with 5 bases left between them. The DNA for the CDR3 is TGTGCCAGCAGTTACCCCAATGAAGCTTTCTTT. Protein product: CASSYPNEAFF.

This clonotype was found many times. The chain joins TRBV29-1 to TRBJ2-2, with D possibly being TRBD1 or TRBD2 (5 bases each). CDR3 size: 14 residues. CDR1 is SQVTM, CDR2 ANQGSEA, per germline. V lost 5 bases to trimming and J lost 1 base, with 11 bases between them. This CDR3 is CSVKGTGNTGELFF. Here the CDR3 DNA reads TGCAGCGTTAAAGGGACGGGGAACACCGGGGAGCTGTTTTTT.

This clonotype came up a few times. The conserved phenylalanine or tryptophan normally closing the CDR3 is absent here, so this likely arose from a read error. The DNA of the CDR3 is TGCAGTGCTAGAGTTGGGGGGCAGCCCCAGCATTTG. Translated: CSARVGGQPQHL. V and J are TRBV20-1 and TRBJ1-5, with D perhaps TRBD1 (5 bases). Trimming left V 1 base short and J 7 bases short, with 8 bases between. Germline assignment: CDR1 DFQATT and CDR2 SNEGSKA (reference sequence). The CDR3 is 12 amino acids.

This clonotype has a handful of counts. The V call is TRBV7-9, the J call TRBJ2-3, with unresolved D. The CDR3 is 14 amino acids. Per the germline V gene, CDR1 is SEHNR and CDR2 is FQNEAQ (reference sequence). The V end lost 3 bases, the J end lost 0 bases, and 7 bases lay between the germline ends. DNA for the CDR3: TGTGCCAGCAGCTTGGCGGTTAGCACAGATACGCAGTATTTT. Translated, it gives CASSLAVSTDTQYF.

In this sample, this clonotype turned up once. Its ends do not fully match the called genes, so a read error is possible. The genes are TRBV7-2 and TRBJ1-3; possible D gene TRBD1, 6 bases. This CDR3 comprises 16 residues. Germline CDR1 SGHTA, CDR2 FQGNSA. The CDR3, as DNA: TGTGCCAGCAGCTATTCAGGGGAAAGGTCTGGAAACATCATATATTTT. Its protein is CASSYSGERSGNIIYF.

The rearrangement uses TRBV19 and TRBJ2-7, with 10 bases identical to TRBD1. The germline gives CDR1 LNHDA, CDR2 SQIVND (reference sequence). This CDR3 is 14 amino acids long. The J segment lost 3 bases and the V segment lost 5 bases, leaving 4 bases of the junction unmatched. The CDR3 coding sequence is TGTGCCAGTAGTGCCGGGACAGGGGACTACGAGCAGTACTTC. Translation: CASSAGTGDYEQYF. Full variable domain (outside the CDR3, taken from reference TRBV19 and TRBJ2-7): DGGITQSPKYLFRKEGQNVTLSCEQNLNHDAMYWYRQDPGQGLRLIYYSQIVNDFQKGDIAEGYSVSREKKESFPLTVTSAQKNPTAFYLCASSAGTGDYEQYFGPGTRLTVT.

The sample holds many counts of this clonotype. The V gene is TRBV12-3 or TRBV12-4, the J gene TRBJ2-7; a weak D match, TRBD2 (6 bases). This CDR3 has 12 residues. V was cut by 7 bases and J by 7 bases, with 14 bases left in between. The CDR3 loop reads CASKAEGLEQYF. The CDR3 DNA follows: TGTGCCAGCAAGGCGGAGGGGCTTGAGCAGTACTTC.

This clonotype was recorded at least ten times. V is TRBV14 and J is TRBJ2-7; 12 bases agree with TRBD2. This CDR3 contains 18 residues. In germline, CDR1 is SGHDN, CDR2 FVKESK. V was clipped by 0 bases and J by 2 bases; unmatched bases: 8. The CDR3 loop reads CASSQDRLAGGQTYEQYF. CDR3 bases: TGTGCCAGCAGCCAAGATCGGCTAGCGGGGGGGCAGACCTACGAGCAGTACTTC. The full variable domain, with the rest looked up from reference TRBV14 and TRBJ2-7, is EAGVTQFPSHSVIEKGQTVTLRCDPISGHDNLYWYRRVMGKEIKFLLHFVKESKQDESGMPNNRFLAERTGGTYSTLKVQPAELEDSGVYFCASSQDRLAGGQTYEQYFGPGTRLTVT.

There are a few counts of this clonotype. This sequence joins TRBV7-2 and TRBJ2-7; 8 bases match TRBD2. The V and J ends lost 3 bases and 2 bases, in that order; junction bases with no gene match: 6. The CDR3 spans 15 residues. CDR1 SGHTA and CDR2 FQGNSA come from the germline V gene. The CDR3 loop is CASSFRGGPTYEQYF. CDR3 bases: TGTGCCAGCAGCTTTCGCGGGGGGCCCACCTACGAGCAGTACTTC.